The T cell receptor beta chain described here comes from a study of T cell responses to AZD1222 COVID-19 vaccine. General observations from the study: It was only six AZD1222 recipients who were seropositive at baseline. The donors showed a predominance of white British ancestry and of females, with possible underestimation of clonal diversity.

The germline gives CDR1 LNHDA, CDR2 SQIVND (reference sequence). CDR3 length: 15 amino acids. J was trimmed by 6 bases and V by 8 bases; bases with no gene match: 9. Produced via immunoSEQ multiplex PCR; TCRdb's table is partial and in-frame only. In the table there are roughly 91,000 clones, roughly 89% of which are singletons. In regard to this clone: Its antigen remains unidentified.

Sequenced material: peripheral blood, taken on day 0 of AZD1222 vaccination. The J gene is TRBJ1-4, the V gene TRBV19, with 10 bases matching TRBD1. The receptor comes from an adult in good health. Here the CDR3 DNA reads TGTGCCAGTTCCGGCACCGGGACAGGGGATGAAAAACTGTTTTTT. This gives the protein CASSGTGTGDEKLFF.